The 5 T cell receptor beta chains listed next were all sequenced from one sample in a study of T-cell memory formation after mild COVID-19. Each CDR3 protein is one row after TCRdb ran MiXCR on the 5' RACE reads. Among 90,000 to 120,000 distinct CDR3 sequences listed, approximately 15% were seen once. Sequencing was performed on PBMCs or a T cell subset sorted from them (not recorded which). These receptors were taken from a man aged 18 to 35 who had mild COVID-19 (a few samples of this study predate the infection). Cell type and time point are not known.

The J gene is TRBJ1-5, the V gene TRBV6-1; possible D gene TRBD1, 5 bases. Trimming removed 3 bases from V and 3 bases from J, with 9 bases in between. This CDR3 is built from 14 residues. Germline loops: CDR1 MNHNS, CDR2 SASEGT. CDR3 nucleotides: TGTGCCAGCAGTGAGCAGGGCCTCAATCAGCCCCAGCATTTT. Protein product: CASSEQGLNQPQHF.

This clonotype was detected many times. The chain employs TRBV5-1 and TRBJ1-1; tentatively, D is TRBD1 (5 bases). The ends were cut back, 1 base at V and 0 bases at J, with 16 bases in the middle. CDR1 is SGHRS, CDR2 YFSETQ, per germline. The CDR3 is 17 amino acids. CDR3 sequence: CASSLSARDLMNTEAFF. The CDR3 nucleotides read TGCGCCAGCAGCTTGTCGGCTCGGGACCTCATGAACACTGAAGCTTTCTTT.

About this clonotype: One end of the junction does not line up with germline, which may come from a read error. V and J are TRBV4-3 and TRBJ2-2, with 9 bases lining up with TRBD2. The germline CDR1 and CDR2 sequences are LGHNA and YSLEER. The CDR3 is 17 residues long. CDR3 sequence (DNA): TGCGCCAGCAGCCAAGAGGAGCGGGGGGACTACACCGGGGAGCTGTGTTTT. As protein: CASSQEERGDYTGELCF.

The J gene is TRBJ2-5, the V gene TRBV7-3, with 13 positions matching TRBD2. Losses at the gene ends were 5 bases for V and 7 bases for J; bases not matched to a gene: 10. This CDR3 is 16 amino acids long. Germline V gene lookup returns CDR1 SGHTA and CDR2 FQGTGA. DNA for the CDR3: TGTGCCAGCAGCCTGACTAGCGGGGGGCTGCTTGGGACCCAGTACTTC. It is translated as CASSLTSGGLLGTQYF.

This clonotype was observed a few times. The chain links TRBV19 to TRBJ2-3, with 7 bases that match TRBD1. Germline-derived CDR1 and CDR2 are LNHDA and SQIVND (reference sequence). This CDR3 spans 14 amino acids. After removal of 3 bases from V and 6 bases from J, the junction contained 6 bases not matched to a gene. CDR3 nucleotides: TGTGCCAGTAGTATTAACAGGGGTTTGGATACGCAGTATTTT. Encoded protein: CASSINRGLDTQYF.